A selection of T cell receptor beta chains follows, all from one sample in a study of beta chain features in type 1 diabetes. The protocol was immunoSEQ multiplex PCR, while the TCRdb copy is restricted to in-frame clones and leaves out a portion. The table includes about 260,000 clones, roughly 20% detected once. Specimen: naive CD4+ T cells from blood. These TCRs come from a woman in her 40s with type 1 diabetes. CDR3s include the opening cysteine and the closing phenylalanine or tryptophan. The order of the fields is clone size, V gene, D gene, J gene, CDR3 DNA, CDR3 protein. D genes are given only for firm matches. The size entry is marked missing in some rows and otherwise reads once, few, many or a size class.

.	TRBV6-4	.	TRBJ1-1	TGTGCCAGCAGTCTGACAGCAAACACTGAAGCTTTCTTT	CASSLTANTEAFF
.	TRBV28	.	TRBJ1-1	TGTGCCAGCAGTAGTCCGGGCGGGCTTCAGGAGGCTTTCTTT	CASSSPGGLQEAFF
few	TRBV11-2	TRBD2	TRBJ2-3	TGTGCCAGCAGCTTACAACTAGCGGGAGGCACAGATACGCAGTATTTT	CASSLQLAGGTDTQYF
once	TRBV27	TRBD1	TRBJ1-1	TGTGCCAGCAGCCCCCGGACAGGAAGGACTGAAGCTTTCTTT	CASSPRTGRTEAFF
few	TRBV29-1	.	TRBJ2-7	TGCAGCGTTGAAGATCGGGGACTGTCCTACGAGCAGTACTTC	CSVEDRGLSYEQYF
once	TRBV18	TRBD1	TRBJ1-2	TGTGCCAGCTCAACGGGACAGGGTCAAGACTACACCTTC	CASSTGQGQDYTF
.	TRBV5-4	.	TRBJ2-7	TGTGCCAGCAGCTTGCCAGGGAAGGGCTACGAGCAGTACTTC	CASSLPGKGYEQYF
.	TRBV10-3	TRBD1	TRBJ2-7	TGTGCCATCAGTAACTCCGGGACAGGGTCCTACGAGCAGTACTTC	CAISNSGTGSYEQYF
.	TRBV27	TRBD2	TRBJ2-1	TGTGCCAGCAGTCCTCACCTACTAGCGGGAGGGCCTGTTGGGGAGCAGTTCTTC	CASSPHLLAGGPVGEQFF
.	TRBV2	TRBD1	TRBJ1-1	TGTGCCACTTCCGGGACAGGGGCGTCTGGAGCTGAAGCTTTCTTT	CATSGTGASGAEAFF
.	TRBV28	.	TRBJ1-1	TGTGCCAGCAAAGAGGGAGCACAGCTGAACACTGAAGCTTTCTTT	CASKEGAQLNTEAFF
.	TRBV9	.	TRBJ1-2	TGTGCCAGCCTCAGGAGGTTCAACTATGGCTACACCTTC	CASLRRFNYGYTF
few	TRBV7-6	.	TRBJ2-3	TGTGCCAGCAGCTTCCAGGGCACAGATACGCAGTATTTT	CASSFQGTDTQYF
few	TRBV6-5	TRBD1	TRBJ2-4	TGTGCCAGCAGTTCGGGACAGGGGAACATTCAGTACTTC	CASSSGQGNIQYF
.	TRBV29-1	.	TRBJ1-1	TGCAGCTTCACAGGGAAGGGAATGAACACTGAAGCTTTCTTT	CSFTGKGMNTEAFF
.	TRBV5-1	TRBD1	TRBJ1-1	TGCGCCAGCAGCTCCGGGACAGACACTGAAGCTTTCTTT	CASSSGTDTEAFF
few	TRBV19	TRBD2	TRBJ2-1	TGTGCCAGTAGAACCGGGACTAGCGGGAGGGCCGAAAATGAGCAGTTCTTC	CASRTGTSGRAENEQFF
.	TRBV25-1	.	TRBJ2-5	TGTGCCAGCCAAACAGGGTTGCGGACCCAGTACTTC	CASQTGLRTQYF
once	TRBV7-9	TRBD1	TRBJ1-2	TGTGCCAGCAGCGGACAGGGGGACTATGGCTACACCTTC	CASSGQGDYGYTF
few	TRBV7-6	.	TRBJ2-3	TGTGCCAGCAGCTTAGGACTAGGGGCAGATACGCAGTATTTT	CASSLGLGADTQYF
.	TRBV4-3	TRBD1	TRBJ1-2	TGCGCCAGCAGCCAAGATCCGGGGACAGGGTATGGCTACACCTTC	CASSQDPGTGYGYTF
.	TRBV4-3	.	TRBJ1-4	TGCGCCAGCAGCATAGTCCCGGGGGAAAAACTGTTTTTT	CASSIVPGEKLFF
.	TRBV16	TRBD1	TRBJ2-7	TGTGCCAGCAGCCGCTCGTACCGACAGGGATTCGGCTACGAGCAGTACTTC	CASSRSYRQGFGYEQYF
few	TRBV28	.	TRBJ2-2	TGTGCCAGCAGTTTACGGACCGGGGAGCTGTTTTTT	CASSLRTGELFF
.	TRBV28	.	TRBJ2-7	TGTGCCAGCAGCCCCGGGACACAACGACGTGTAGAAGGAGAGCAGTACTTC	CASSPGTQRRVEGEQYF
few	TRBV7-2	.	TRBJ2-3	TGTGCCAGCAGCTCCGCCTCACTGGTCGATACGCAGTATTTT	CASSSASLVDTQYF
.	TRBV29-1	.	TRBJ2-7	TGCAGCGTTGCGGGATTCGGCGAGCAGTACTTC	CSVAGFGEQYF
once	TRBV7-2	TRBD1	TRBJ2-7	TGTGCCAGCAGCTTCGGGACAGGACCCTACGAGCAGTACTTC	CASSFGTGPYEQYF
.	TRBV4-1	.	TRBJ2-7	TGCGCCAGCAGCCACCCCTCCGGTGGGGACATTTCCTACGAGCAGTACTTC	CASSHPSGGDISYEQYF
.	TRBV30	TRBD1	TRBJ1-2	TGTGCCTGGAGTGCTACTCCAGGGGGTCGAGGCTACACCTTC	CAWSATPGGRGYTF
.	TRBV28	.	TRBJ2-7	TGTGCCAGTAGACAGGTTTACGAGCAGTACTTC	CASRQVYEQYF
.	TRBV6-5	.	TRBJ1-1	TGTGCCAGCAGTTATGAGCTATACACTGAAGCTTTCTTT	CASSYELYTEAFF
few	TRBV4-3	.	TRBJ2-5	TGCGCCAGCAGCCGCCGTCTGAAGGGGGGGGAGACCCAGTACTTC	CASSRRLKGGETQYF
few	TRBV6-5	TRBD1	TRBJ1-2	TGTGCCAGCAGTTACGCCTATGGACAGGGCTATGGCTACACCTTC	CASSYAYGQGYGYTF
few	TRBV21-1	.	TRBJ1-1	TGTGCCAGCAGACTAAAACGGAAGAACACTGAAGCTTTCTTT	CASRLKRKNTEAFF
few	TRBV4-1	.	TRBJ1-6	TGCGCCAGCAGCCAACGGCAGGGGATGAATTCACCCCTCCACTTT	CASSQRQGMNSPLHF
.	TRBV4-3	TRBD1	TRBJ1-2	TGCGCCAGCAGCCAAGACCCAACAGGGGTTGGCTACACCTTC	CASSQDPTGVGYTF
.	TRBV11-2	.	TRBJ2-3	TGTGCCAGCAGTTCCCCTCCGGGACTTTACACAGATACGCAGTATTTT	CASSSPPGLYTDTQYF
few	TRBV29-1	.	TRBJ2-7	TGCAGCGGGTCCCTCGGGACAACTGGCCTCTACGAGCAGTACTTC	CSGSLGTTGLYEQYF
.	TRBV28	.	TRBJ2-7	TGTGCCAGCAGTTTTTCCCACAGGAGCTCCTACGAGCAGTACTTC	CASSFSHRSSYEQYF
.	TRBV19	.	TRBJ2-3	TGTGCCAGTCGTTACACAGATACGCAGTATTTT	CASRYTDTQYF
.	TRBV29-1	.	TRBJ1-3	TGCAGCGCAGCCGGGTCTGGAAACACCATATATTTT	CSAAGSGNTIYF
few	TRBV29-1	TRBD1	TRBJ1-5	TGCAGCGTGGGGGACAGGGCGGATCAGCCCCAGCATTTT	CSVGDRADQPQHF
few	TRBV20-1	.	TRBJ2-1	TGCAGTGCTAGCCCTAAGAATGAGCAGTTCTTC	CSASPKNEQFF
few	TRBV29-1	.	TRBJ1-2	TGCAGCGTTGATGCCACGCAGGCGATCGGAGGCTACACCTTC	CSVDATQAIGGYTF
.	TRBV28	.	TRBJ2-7	TGTGCCAGCGGCCTAGGCCCGGGGGAGCAGTACTTC	CASGLGPGEQYF
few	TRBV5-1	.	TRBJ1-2	TGCGCCAGCAGCTTGACTGGTGGTGGGCTCGATGGCTACACCTTC	CASSLTGGGLDGYTF
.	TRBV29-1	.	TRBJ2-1	TGCAGCGTTGAAACGGTCCTTAGCTCCTACAATGAGCAGTTCTTC	CSVETVLSSYNEQFF
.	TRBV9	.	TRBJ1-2	TGTGCCAGCAGCGTTTCAGGCCGGGGCTACACCTTC	CASSVSGRGYTF
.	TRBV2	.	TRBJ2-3	TGTGCCAGCAGTGCACTAACAGATACGCAGTATTTT	CASSALTDTQYF
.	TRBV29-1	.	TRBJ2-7	TGCAGCGTTGAAGAGGCTAGCAGAGCCTACGAGCAGTACTTC	CSVEEASRAYEQYF
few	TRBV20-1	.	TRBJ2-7	TGCAGTGCTAGCGCAGGGAACGAGCAGTACTTC	CSASAGNEQYF
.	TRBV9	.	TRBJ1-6	TGTGCCAGCAGCGTAATTCCCGGGGAGAACTCACCCCTCCACTTT	CASSVIPGENSPLHF
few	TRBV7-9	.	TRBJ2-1	TGTGCCAGCAGCGGGTTGATCGACTTCTATGAGCAGTTCTTC	CASSGLIDFYEQFF
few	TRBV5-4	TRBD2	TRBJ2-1	TGTGCCAGCAGCCTCCGGCGGGGGACTAGCGATCAAGAGCAGTTCTTC	CASSLRRGTSDQEQFF
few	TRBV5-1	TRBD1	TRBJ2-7	TGCGCCAGCAGCTATACAGGGGGCGAGTACGAGCAGTACTTC	CASSYTGGEYEQYF
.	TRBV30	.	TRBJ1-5	TGTGCCTGGAGTGTAGAGGGTCGGGGAAAACAGCCCCAGCATTTT	CAWSVEGRGKQPQHF